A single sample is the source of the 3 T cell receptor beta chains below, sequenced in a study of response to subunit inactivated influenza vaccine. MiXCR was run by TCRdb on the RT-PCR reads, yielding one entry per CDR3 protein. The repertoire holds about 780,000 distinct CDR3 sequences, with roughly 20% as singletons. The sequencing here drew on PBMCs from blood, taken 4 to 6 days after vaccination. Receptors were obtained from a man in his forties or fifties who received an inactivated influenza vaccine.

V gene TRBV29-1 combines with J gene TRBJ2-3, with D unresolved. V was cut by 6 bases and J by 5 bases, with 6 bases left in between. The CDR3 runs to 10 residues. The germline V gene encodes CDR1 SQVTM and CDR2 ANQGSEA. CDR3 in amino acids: CSVGRDTQYF. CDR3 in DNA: TGCAGCGTGGGTAGAGATACGCAGTATTTT.

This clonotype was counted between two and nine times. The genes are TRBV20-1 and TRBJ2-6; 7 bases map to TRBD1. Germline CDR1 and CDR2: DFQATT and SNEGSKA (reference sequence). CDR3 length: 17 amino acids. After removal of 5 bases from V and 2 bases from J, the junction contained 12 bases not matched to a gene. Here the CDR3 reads CSASGRNRGTGANVLTF. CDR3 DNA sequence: TGCAGTGCTTCTGGGAGAAACAGGGGTACTGGGGCCAACGTCCTGACTTTC.

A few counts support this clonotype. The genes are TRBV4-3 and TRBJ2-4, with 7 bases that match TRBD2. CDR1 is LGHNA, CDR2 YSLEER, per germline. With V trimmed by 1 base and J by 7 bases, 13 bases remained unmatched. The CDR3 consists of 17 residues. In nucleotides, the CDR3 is TGCGCCAGCAGCCAAGCTTTATCTAGGGAGGGCCCGAACATTCAGTACTTC. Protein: CASSQALSREGPNIQYF.